The entry that follows covers one T cell receptor (beta chain) sequence. Its antigen is as yet unknown. TCRdb re-analyzed the 5' RACE reads; it lists each CDR3 protein once, without DNA. The listing contains fewer than 110,000 distinct CDR3 sequences. Investigators extracted total RNA from whole blood and did not sort T cells. The data stem from a study of monozygotic twins with inflammatory bowel disease. Findings of the study overall: Especially where disease activity was present, IBD patients had fewer clonotypes in common with others than healthy twins did. Limited power may explain why concordant and discordant twins showed no difference in repertoire similarity. Lower TCRbeta diversity (inverse Simpson) was seen in IBD patients than in healthy co-twins.

The CDR3 is 15 amino acids. CDR1 and CDR2 (germline): MNHNS, SASEGT. The rearrangement joins TRBV6-1 to TRBJ2-1; TCRdb names TRBD1, which stays unverified in the absence of DNA. The sequence was obtained from a human donor with ulcerative colitis or Crohn's disease, or a healthy co-twin of an affected twin (not recorded which). Sequenced: blood. This CDR3 is CASSLRDRGSNEQFF.